The 2 T cell receptor beta chains presented below share a single source sample, sequenced in a study of molecular identifiers for immune sequencing clone quantification. TCRdb called the PCR reads again in MiXCR, with one record for every CDR3 protein. The sample contains 600,000 to 650,000 distinct CDR3 sequences, just under 20% of which appear only once. The sequenced material came from naive CD8+ T cells from blood, with Jurkat cell RNA spiked in. Subset in this sample: FACS-sorted CD8+CD4-CCR7+CD45RA+ naive T cells. The receptors come from a human donor in good health. Some libraries in this study had Jurkat cell RNA spiked in.

In this sample, this clonotype turned up once. Relative to the germline gene, one junction end is altered; a read error may explain this. The rearrangement joins TRBV7-8 to TRBJ2-5, with D perhaps matching TRBD1 (6 bases). Germline V gene lookup returns CDR1 SGHVS and CDR2 FQNEAQ. The CDR3 extends over 15 amino acids. The CDR3: CARSLLQGSEETQYF. CDR3 DNA: TGTGCCCGCAGCTTACTACAGGGAAGCGAAGAGACCCAGTACTTC.

This clonotype came up many times. V usage is TRBV7-6 and J usage is TRBJ2-7; TRBD2 aligns across 7 bases. V was pared by 1 base and J by 7 bases, with 10 bases of the junction left unmatched. Germline V gene sequence: CDR1 SGHVS, CDR2 FNYEAQ. This CDR3 region has 15 residues. The DNA for the CDR3 is TGTGCCAGCAGCTTAGAGGCGGGAGCTGGTGGTGAGCAGTACTTC. It specifies CASSLEAGAGGEQYF.